The 21 T cell receptor beta chains below were found in one sample sequenced in a study of control samples from healthy donors and cancer patients. Measured with immunoSEQ multiplex PCR; TCRdb has only the in-frame clones, and not every one. The data show some 140,000 clones, just under 95% seen once. The sample comprised PBMCs. The receptors come from a man in his 60s with colorectal cancer.

The chain couples TRBV29-1 to TRBJ2-7; D remains unclear. The ends were cut back, 6 bases at V and 0 bases at J, with 12 bases in the middle. Per the germline V gene, CDR1 is SQVTM and CDR2 is ANQGSEA. The CDR3 runs to 13 residues. Here the CDR3 reads CSVLTASSYEQYF. DNA of the CDR3: TGCAGCGTATTGACGGCGAGCTCCTACGAGCAGTACTTC.

This clone turned up a few times. This chain uses TRBV5-5 with TRBJ2-7; D uncertain. The V end lost 0 bases, the J end lost 3 bases, and 7 bases lay between the germline ends. The CDR3 length is 13 residues. Germline V gene data show CDR1 as SGHKS and CDR2 as YYEKEE (reference sequence). The CDR3 region is CASSLDVLYEQYF. DNA for the CDR3: TGTGCCAGCAGCTTGGATGTTCTCTACGAGCAGTACTTC.

V is TRBV6-5 and J is TRBJ2-7; 9 bases fit TRBD1. The J segment lost 7 bases and the V segment lost 7 bases, leaving 11 bases of the junction unmatched. The CDR3 length is 14 residues. The germline gives CDR1 MNHEY, CDR2 SVGAGI. For the CDR3, the DNA is TGTGCCAGCATCTCCGGACAGGGGTCGGAAGAGCAGTACTTC. It is translated as CASISGQGSEEQYF.

This chain links TRBV27 with TRBJ2-2; D possibly corresponds to TRBD1 (6 bases). Trimming cost V 2 bases and J 6 bases, with 13 bases left between them. The germline V gene encodes CDR1 MNHEY and CDR2 SMNVEV (reference sequence). This CDR3 is built from 15 residues. The CDR3 DNA is TGTGCCAGCAGTTTAACGACAGGTTTCTCCGGGGAGCTGTTTTTT. As protein: CASSLTTGFSGELFF.

The CDR3 here is CASSVSPSTGNTANEKLFF. CDR3 sequence (DNA): TGTGCCAGCAGCGTATCCCCCTCGACAGGTAACACAGCTAATGAAAAACTGTTTTTT. The rearrangement uses TRBV9 and TRBJ1-4; possibly TRBD1 for D (6 bases). The germline V and J ends were trimmed by 1 base and 3 bases, with 22 bases remaining between them. There are 19 residues in the CDR3. CDR1 is SGDLS, CDR2 YYNGEE, per germline.

V usage is TRBV10-3 and J usage is TRBJ1-4; D perhaps matches TRBD1 (5 bases). V lost 5 bases to trimming and J lost 8 bases, with 9 bases between them. Germline lookup yields CDR1 ENHRY and CDR2 SYGVKD. The CDR3 has 12 residues. The CDR3 DNA follows: TGTGCCATCAGTTCAGGGAGGGAAAAACTGTTTTTT. This translates into CAISSGREKLFF.

The count of this clone is one. The J gene is TRBJ2-5, the V gene TRBV24-1, with D perhaps matching TRBD1 or TRBD2 (5 bases each). Germline V lookup: CDR1 KGHDR, CDR2 SFDVKD. The CDR3 has 14 amino acids. V was pared by 3 bases and J by 2 bases, with 9 bases between. The CDR3 DNA reads TGTGCCACCAGTGATACCTGGGGGCAAGAGACCCAGTACTTC. Translating it yields CATSDTWGQETQYF.

The genes are TRBV29-1 and TRBJ1-1; 7 nucleotides match TRBD1. The V gene end was trimmed by 4 bases and the J gene end by 1 base; junction bases not matched to a gene: 6. The CDR3 extends over 14 amino acids. Germline V gene lookup returns CDR1 SQVTM and CDR2 ANQGSEA. The CDR3 DNA reads TGCAGCGTTGTGGTCCAGGGGGAGAACACTGAAGCTTTCTTT. Protein product: CSVVVQGENTEAFF.

This chain joins TRBV19 and TRBJ2-4; D could derive from TRBD1 or TRBD2 (6 bases each). Trimming pared 4 bases from V and 14 bases from J, leaving 15 bases between. The CDR3 sequence is 12 residues long. The germline V gene has CDR1 LNHDA and CDR2 SQIVND (reference sequence). CDR3 nucleotides: TGTGCCAGTAGTACCCCGGGGGCCGCTAAGTACTTC. Translation: CASSTPGAAKYF.

The genes are TRBV7-9 and TRBJ1-3; D is unresolved. The CDR3 loop spans 16 amino acids. Germline V gives CDR1 SEHNR, CDR2 FQNEAQ (reference sequence). Between the trimmed V and J ends, which lost 5 bases and 0 bases, there was a span of 14 bases. CDR3 region: CASSPRVGHSGNTIYF. The CDR3 bases are TGTGCCAGCAGCCCCCGGGTGGGCCACTCTGGAAACACCATATATTTT.

The chain uses TRBV5-1 and TRBJ2-5; D call uncertain. V shed 0 bases and J shed 5 bases, with 8 bases lying between them. CDR3 length equals 13 residues. Germline V lookup: CDR1 SGHRS, CDR2 YFSETQ. The CDR3 loop is CASSLVFAETQYF. The CDR3 DNA reads TGCGCCAGCAGCTTGGTCTTCGCGGAGACCCAGTACTTC.

The chain is built from TRBV30 and TRBJ2-5, with a possible D match to TRBD2 (5 bases). The V end was cut by 1 base, the J end by 2 bases, with 14 bases between. Germline values: CDR1 GTSNPN, CDR2 SVGIG (reference sequence). This CDR3 comprises 15 residues. The CDR3 region is CAWSGRGSWQETQYF. The CDR3 coding sequence is TGTGCCTGGAGTGGCCGAGGGTCGTGGCAAGAGACCCAGTACTTC.

This chain joins TRBV12-5 and TRBJ2-2; D ambiguous. Germline V gene sequence: CDR1 LGHNT, CDR2 FRNRAP. The CDR3 contains 17 residues. V dropped 1 base and J dropped 0 bases, with 12 bases sitting between them. Written as DNA, the CDR3 is TGTGCTAGTGGTTTGGCCCCGGGCGGACCGAACACCGGGGAGCTGTTTTTT. Amino acid sequence: CASGLAPGGPNTGELFF.

This chain uses TRBV28 with TRBJ2-7, with D tentatively TRBD1 (5 bases). Trimming pared 5 bases from V and 0 bases from J, leaving 8 bases between. The CDR3 loop spans 13 amino acids. Germline lookup yields CDR1 MDHEN and CDR2 SYDVKM. CDR3 residues: CASSPTGSYEQYF. The CDR3 DNA follows: TGTGCCAGCAGTCCAACAGGCTCCTACGAGCAGTACTTC.

The chain carries TRBV7-8 and TRBJ2-7; the D gene is possibly TRBD1 (6 bases). This CDR3 spans 14 amino acids. The V end was cut by 1 base, the J end by 6 bases, with 13 bases between. Germline V gene sequence: CDR1 SGHVS, CDR2 FQNEAQ. CDR3 DNA sequence: TGTGCCAGCAGCTTAGGGGGGCACCCCTCCGAGCAGTACTTC. It yields the protein CASSLGGHPSEQYF.

The CDR3 spells CASSPQGGRGYTF. In DNA, the CDR3 is TGTGCCAGCAGCCCTCAGGGTGGTCGGGGCTACACCTTC. The chain recombines TRBV5-4 with TRBJ1-2; D possibly corresponds to TRBD1 (5 bases). The CDR3 runs to 13 residues. Germline V lookup: CDR1 SGHNT, CDR2 YYREEE (reference sequence). The V end lost 4 bases, the J end lost 8 bases, and 15 bases lay between the germline ends.

J is TRBJ2-6 and V is TRBV6-5; 7 bases fit TRBD1. Germline CDR1 and CDR2: MNHEY and SVGAGI. The trim removed 5 bases at V and 2 bases at J, leaving 3 bases unmatched. The length of the CDR3 is 15 residues. This CDR3 is CASSTGETGANVLTF. In nucleotides, the CDR3 is TGTGCCAGCAGTACAGGGGAAACTGGGGCCAACGTCCTGACTTTC.

The chain's CDR3 is CASRSIQDMNTEAFF. As DNA, the CDR3 is TGTGCCAGTAGGAGTATACAGGACATGAACACTGAAGCTTTCTTT. The chain recombines TRBV19 with TRBJ1-1, with D possibly TRBD1 on 5 matching bases. The V end was cut by 6 bases, the J end by 0 bases, with 14 bases between. Germline CDR1 is LNHDA and CDR2 is SQIVND (reference sequence). The CDR3 spans 15 residues.

V usage is TRBV6-5 and J usage is TRBJ1-1, with 7 bases matching TRBD1. The junction had 9 bases not matched to a gene; V was cut back by 4 bases and J by 1 base. The CDR3 contains 16 residues. CDR1 and CDR2 (germline): MNHEY, SVGAGI. In DNA, the CDR3 is TGTGCCAGCAGTTCCCGGGGAACAGGGGAGAACACTGAAGCTTTCTTT. As protein: CASSSRGTGENTEAFF.

The rearrangement links TRBV28 to TRBJ2-7; D gene ambiguous. The CDR3 consists of 12 residues. CDR1 is MDHEN, CDR2 SYDVKM, per germline. V was shortened by 5 bases and J by 4 bases, with 9 bases between the two germline ends. CDR3 sequence reads: CASSPGLYEQYF. The CDR3 DNA follows: TGTGCCAGCAGTCCTGGGCTTTACGAGCAGTACTTC.

The V and J genes are TRBV30 and TRBJ2-5; perhaps TRBD1 as D (6 bases). Germline V gene data show CDR1 as GTSNPN and CDR2 as SVGIG (reference sequence). V was trimmed by 3 bases and J by 4 bases, leaving 9 bases between them. This CDR3 contains 12 residues. The DNA for the CDR3 is TGTGCCTGGAGAAGGGGGTTAGAGACCCAGTACTTC. Amino acid sequence: CAWRRGLETQYF.